This T cell receptor beta chain comes out of a study of blood T cells in healthy people across ages. The germline gives CDR1 MNHEY, CDR2 SVGEGT. V shed 0 bases and J shed 3 bases, with 9 bases lying between them. This CDR3 spans 15 amino acids. The use of a sample-barcoded 5' primer and a J-beta primer mix characterized a second PCR of about 6 to 12 cycles. A single record per CDR3 protein comes from TCRdb applying MiXCR to the 5' RACE reads. The sample lists roughly 1.9 million distinct CDR3 sequences, approximately 40% occurring once. This clonotype was seen more than once but under ten times. The TCR originated in a human donor in good health. The chain recombines TRBV6-2 or TRBV6-3 with TRBJ1-5; TRBD1 is a possible D gene (5 bases). Sample: blood. CDR3 loop: CASSYSGEVNQPQHF. Written as DNA, the CDR3 is TGTGCCAGCAGTTACTCGGGGGAGGTCAATCAGCCCCAGCATTTT.